This TCR beta chain was obtained from a study of control samples from healthy donors and cancer patients. Repertoires were generated with immunoSEQ multiplex PCR, while TCRdb's copy carries only in-frame clones and drops some. This table has 200,000 or so clones, over 90% appearing once. Looked up from germline, CDR1 is SGHAT and CDR2 is FQDESV (reference sequence). V was cut by 0 bases and J by 4 bases, with 7 bases left in between. The CDR3 is 13 residues long. This chain uses TRBV11-1 with TRBJ2-7; no reliable D call. The sequenced sample consisted of blood. The source of this sequence is a man in his fifties in good health. CDR3: CASSLAGTYEQYF. CDR3 DNA sequence: TGTGCCAGCAGCTTAGCGGGTACGTACGAGCAGTACTTC.